The 27 T cell receptor beta chains in this list originate from one sample, sequenced in a study of CD8 T cells in ankylosing spondylitis (dated by TCRdb to about 2017). The library relied on 5' RACE. The reads were generated on an Illumina HiSeq 2500. The public reads were run again by TCRdb, first through fastp at Q25 and then through MiXCR, and only productive beta chains were kept. Entries are consolidated by CDR3 protein sequence, retaining the most common genes and DNA. This sample comprises a few hundred thousand distinct CDR3 sequences, around 20% of them detected only once. 3.5% of the sample is held by the ten biggest clonotypes. The sequencing input was blood, either unsorted or a sorted T cell fraction (not recorded which). These TCRs come from a female donor with ankylosing spondylitis or in good health (not recorded which).

The chain employs TRBV7-2 and TRBJ2-1; D might be TRBD2 (5 bases). CDR3 length equals 12 residues. The germline V gene has CDR1 SGHTA and CDR2 FQGNSA. Trimming stripped 4 bases from V and 10 bases from J, with 11 bases between. Here the CDR3 DNA reads TGTGCCAGCAGCTCTTTAACGGGAGAGCAGTTCTTC. It yields the protein CASSSLTGEQFF.

This clonotype was seen more than once but under ten times. V is TRBV20-1 and J is TRBJ1-2; D is ambiguous. Germline values: CDR1 DFQATT, CDR2 SNEGSKA (reference sequence). The CDR3 length is 13 residues. V gave up 3 bases and J gave up 5 bases, with 13 bases separating them. The CDR3 coding sequence is TGCAGTGCTAGGGGCGTCGCAGGTTATGGCTACACCTTC. It translates to CSARGVAGYGYTF.

This clonotype came up a few times. V is TRBV10-3 and J is TRBJ2-5; the match to TRBD1 covers 8 bases. The CDR3 runs to 14 residues. With V trimmed by 4 bases and J by 2 bases, 3 bases remained unmatched. Germline-derived CDR1 and CDR2 are ENHRY and SYGVKD. As DNA, the CDR3 is TGTGCCATCAGTGGAACAGGGGGGCAAGAGACCCAGTACTTC. Protein: CAISGTGGQETQYF.

This clonotype showed up just a few times. This sequence joins TRBV20-1 and TRBJ2-6; D not certain. From germline, CDR1 is DFQATT and CDR2 SNEGSKA (reference sequence). Trimming took 8 bases from V and 2 from J, leaving 10 bases between them. The CDR3 is 13 residues long. The CDR3 DNA follows: TGCAGTCTTGCGGTCCCTGGGGCCAACGTCCTGACTTTC. Residues: CSLAVPGANVLTF.

The J gene is TRBJ2-1, the V gene TRBV4-2; TRBD2 matches at 9 bases. Losses at the gene ends were 3 bases for V and 4 bases for J; bases not matched to a gene: 4. Germline values: CDR1 LGHNA, CDR2 YNFKEQ. The CDR3 spans 15 residues. DNA of the CDR3: TGTGCCAGCAGCCAGATGACTAGCGGTTACAATGAGCAGTTCTTC. This gives the protein CASSQMTSGYNEQFF.

This clonotype was recorded at least ten times. This chain connects TRBV7-9 to TRBJ2-5; D possibly corresponds to TRBD1 (5 bases). Germline V gene lookup returns CDR1 SEHNR and CDR2 FQNEAQ (reference sequence). Trimming shortened V by 6 bases and J by 1 base, and 15 bases separated the two germline ends. The CDR3 contains 15 residues. The CDR3 is CASRENRLPQETQYF. CDR3 nucleotide sequence: TGTGCCAGCAGGGAAAACAGGCTCCCCCAAGAGACCCAGTACTTC.

This clonotype was observed once. J is TRBJ2-5 and V is TRBV7-6; the match to TRBD1 covers 8 bases. Germline-derived CDR1 and CDR2 are SGHVS and FNYEAQ. This CDR3 has 14 amino acids. J gave up 0 bases and V 5 bases, and 2 bases lay outside the gene matches. The CDR3 coding sequence is TGTGCCAGCAGCCGGACAGGGAACCAAGAGACCCAGTACTTC. Its protein product is CASSRTGNQETQYF.

The chain recombines TRBV3-1 with TRBJ2-5, with TRBD2 identical over 9 bases. J was trimmed by 5 bases and V by 3 bases; bases with no gene match: 4. CDR3 length: 14 amino acids. Germline V gene sequence: CDR1 LGHDT, CDR2 YNNKEL (reference sequence). The CDR3 region has the DNA TGTGCCAGCAGCCACGCTAGCGGGATCGAGACCCAGTACTTC. Translating it yields CASSHASGIETQYF.

This clonotype was recorded at least ten times. The V and J genes are TRBV24-1 and TRBJ2-1; D is ambiguous. Germline CDR1 KGHDR, CDR2 SFDVKD. With 3 bases removed from V and 0 bases from J, the gap between germline ends came to 8 bases. This CDR3 region has 15 residues. The CDR3 nucleotides read TGTGCCACCAGTGATGTAAATAGCTCCTACAATGAGCAGTTCTTC. This translates into CATSDVNSSYNEQFF.

In this sample, this clonotype turned up many times. The rearrangement links TRBV20-1 to TRBJ2-1; 9 nucleotides agree with TRBD2. The CDR3 contains 14 residues. Germline V gives CDR1 DFQATT, CDR2 SNEGSKA (reference sequence). The V and J ends lost 1 base and 7 bases, in that order; junction bases with no gene match: 5. For the CDR3, the DNA is TGCAGTGCTAGAGCGGCTAGCGGGACGAATGAGCAGTTCTTC. This codes for CSARAASGTNEQFF.

This clonotype was counted at least ten times. This sequence joins TRBV12-3 or TRBV12-4 and TRBJ2-1, with 11 nucleotides matching TRBD2. The length of the CDR3 is 14 residues. With V trimmed by 4 bases and J by 5 bases, 1 base remained unmatched. The CDR3 DNA sequence: TGTGCCAGCAGTTCTAGCGGGAGGAACAATGAGCAGTTCTTC. This sequence encodes CASSSSGRNNEQFF.

This clonotype was counted a few times. V is TRBV7-9 and J is TRBJ2-7; 8 positions match TRBD1. The CDR3 has 14 residues. The germline V gene encodes CDR1 SEHNR and CDR2 FQNEAQ (reference sequence). The ends lost 6 bases at V and 0 bases at J; junction bases unmatched: 4. The CDR3 DNA reads as TGTGCCAGCAGAAGACAGGGGAGCTCCTACGAGCAGTACTTC. Translation gives CASRRQGSSYEQYF.

This chain uses TRBV5-1 with TRBJ1-1; a possible D gene is TRBD1 (5 bases). The germline CDR1 and CDR2 sequences are SGHRS and YFSETQ. This CDR3 is built from 13 residues. The germline V and J ends were trimmed by 6 bases and 0 bases, with 9 bases remaining between them. The CDR3 DNA is TGCGCCAGCACTCCAGGGATGAACACTGAAGCTTTCTTT. Encoded protein: CASTPGMNTEAFF.

This clonotype was observed at least ten times. The chain joins TRBV20-1 to TRBJ2-3; perhaps D is TRBD1 or TRBD2 (6 bases each). V was pared by 3 bases and J by 2 bases, with 18 bases between. The CDR3 is made up of 16 amino acids. The V gene's germline CDR1 is DFQATT and CDR2 SNEGSKA (reference sequence). CDR3 DNA sequence: TGCAGTGCTAGCCCGGGGGCCCTCCCGTACACAGATACGCAGTATTTT. Translating gives CSASPGALPYTDTQYF.

This clonotype was picked up a small number of times. V usage is TRBV20-1 and J usage is TRBJ2-4, with D hard to call. Germline CDR1 and CDR2: DFQATT and SNEGSKA (reference sequence). With 6 bases removed from V and 2 bases from J, the gap between germline ends came to 14 bases. CDR3 size: 14 residues. The CDR3 loop is CSAQSISPKNIQYF. CDR3 coding DNA: TGCAGTGCACAATCTATCTCTCCCAAAAACATTCAGTACTTC.

This clonotype was found a few times. The chain carries TRBV7-3 and TRBJ2-3; 12 nucleotides match TRBD1. Germline V gene lookup returns CDR1 SGHTA and CDR2 FQGTGA. The V segment lost 5 bases and the J segment 5 bases; nucleotides outside the gene matches: 8. The CDR3 spans 16 residues. This chain's CDR3 is CASSPHRDRGLDTQYF. CDR3 in DNA: TGTGCCAGCAGCCCGCACCGGGACAGGGGGCTAGATACGCAGTATTTT. Filled out from reference TRBV7-3 and TRBJ2-3, the complete variable domain reads GAGVSQTPSNKVTEKGKYVELRCDPISGHTALYWYRQSLGQGPEFLIYFQGTGAADDSGLPNDRFFAVRPEGSVSTLKIQRTERGDSAVYLCASSPHRDRGLDTQYFGPGTRLTVL.

The J gene is TRBJ2-1, the V gene TRBV5-8; TRBD2 matches at 8 bases. The CDR3 totals 17 residues. Per the germline V gene, CDR1 is SGHTS and CDR2 is YDEGEE. With V trimmed by 0 bases and J by 6 bases, 11 bases remained unmatched. The CDR3 sequence is CASSLAAGLVGANEQFF. The CDR3 region has the DNA TGTGCCAGCAGCTTGGCTGCGGGACTAGTTGGAGCCAATGAGCAGTTCTTC.

The chain couples TRBV9 to TRBJ2-6; 7 bases map to TRBD2. CDR1 is SGDLS and CDR2 is YYNGEE in the germline V gene. CDR3 size: 20 residues. V was clipped by 3 bases and J by 0 bases; unmatched bases: 15. As DNA, the CDR3 is TGTGCCAGCAGCGCGTCTCACCCGGGACTAAACCGCTCTGGGGCCAACGTCCTGACTTTC. Residues: CASSASHPGLNRSGANVLTF.

V is TRBV7-2 and J is TRBJ2-1, with D unclear. The CDR3 is 12 amino acids. From germline, CDR1 is SGHTA and CDR2 FQGNSA. Trimming left V 4 bases short and J 9 bases short, with 10 bases between. The CDR3 loop is CASSSWVAEQFF. For the CDR3, the DNA is TGTGCCAGCAGCTCCTGGGTAGCTGAGCAGTTCTTC.

The chain has TRBV5-1 and TRBJ1-4; TRBD1 might be the D (6 bases). In germline, CDR1 is SGHRS, CDR2 YFSETQ. The CDR3 has 15 residues. The V and J ends lost 2 bases and 7 bases respectively, with 15 bases between them. The CDR3 nucleotides are TGCGCCAGCAGCTTTACAGGGCCGGAGGGTGAAAAACTGTTTTTT. Translation: CASSFTGPEGEKLFF.

The J gene is TRBJ2-1, the V gene TRBV29-1; the D is unclear. The V and J ends lost 4 bases and 3 bases respectively, with 7 bases between them. Germline loops: CDR1 SQVTM, CDR2 ANQGSEA. CDR3 length: 12 amino acids. DNA for the CDR3: TGCAGCGTTGGGGCCCTCTACAATGAGCAGTTCTTC. It yields the protein CSVGALYNEQFF.

The table lists this clonotype with a few counts. The chain combines TRBV12-3 or TRBV12-4 with TRBJ1-6, with 9 nucleotides matching TRBD1. The ends lost 4 bases at V and 8 bases at J; junction bases unmatched: 3. This CDR3 spans 14 amino acids. CDR3 sequence: CASSSGQGDSPLHF. For the CDR3, the DNA is TGTGCCAGCAGTTCGGGACAGGGTGATTCACCCCTCCACTTT.

This clonotype was counted many times. This chain connects TRBV20-1 to TRBJ2-1; 11 bases align to TRBD2. Germline CDR1 DFQATT, CDR2 SNEGSKA (reference sequence). There are 14 residues in the CDR3. The V and J ends lost 6 bases and 4 bases, in that order; junction bases with no gene match: 5. The CDR3 sequence is CSARTSGSYNEQFF. For the CDR3, the DNA is TGCAGTGCAAGGACTAGCGGGTCATACAATGAGCAGTTCTTC.

The genes are TRBV7-9 and TRBJ2-1, with D tentatively TRBD2 (5 bases). V lost 6 bases and J lost 5, with 11 bases in between. Per the germline V gene, CDR1 is SEHNR and CDR2 is FQNEAQ (reference sequence). The CDR3 spans 13 residues. The CDR3 nucleotides read TGTGCCAGCAGATTGGGAGTCCACAATGAGCAGTTCTTC. Residues: CASRLGVHNEQFF.

This chain uses TRBV20-1 with TRBJ2-1; D unresolved. This CDR3 is built from 13 residues. V was cut by 1 base and J by 6 bases, with 10 bases left in between. Germline CDR1 and CDR2: DFQATT and SNEGSKA (reference sequence). CDR3 in DNA: TGCAGTGCTAGAGGGCCTTTGGGCAATGAGCAGTTCTTC. It specifies CSARGPLGNEQFF.

This sequence joins TRBV9 and TRBJ2-3, with D perhaps TRBD2 (5 bases). CDR1 and CDR2 from the germline V gene are SGDLS and YYNGEE. V was cut by 0 bases and J by 2 bases, with 7 bases left in between. The CDR3 is made up of 14 amino acids. The CDR3 DNA reads as TGTGCCAGCAGCGTAGCGGACTCCACAGATACGCAGTATTTT. It is translated as CASSVADSTDTQYF.

The chain uses TRBV6-5 and TRBJ2-1; no clear D gene. Trimming took off 2 bases at V and 0 bases at J, with 8 bases between the two ends. The CDR3 is 15 amino acids. Germline CDR1 reads MNHEY; CDR2 reads SVGAGI. The CDR3 DNA sequence: TGTGCCAGCAGTTACGGCTTCGTCTCCTACAATGAGCAGTTCTTC. Translation: CASSYGFVSYNEQFF.